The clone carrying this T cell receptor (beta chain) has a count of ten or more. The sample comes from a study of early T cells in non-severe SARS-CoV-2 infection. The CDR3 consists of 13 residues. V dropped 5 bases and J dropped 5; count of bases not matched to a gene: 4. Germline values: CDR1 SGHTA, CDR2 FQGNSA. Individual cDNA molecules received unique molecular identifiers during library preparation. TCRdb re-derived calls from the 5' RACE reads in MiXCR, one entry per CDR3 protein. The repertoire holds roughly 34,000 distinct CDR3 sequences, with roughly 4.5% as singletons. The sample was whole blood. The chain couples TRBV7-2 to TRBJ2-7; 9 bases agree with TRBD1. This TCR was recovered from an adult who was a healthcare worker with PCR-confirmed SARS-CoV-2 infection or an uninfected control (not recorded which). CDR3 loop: CASSRDRVHEQYF. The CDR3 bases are TGTGCCAGCAGCCGGGACAGGGTCCACGAGCAGTACTTC.